This entry describes one TCR beta chain. Its matching antigen is unknown. V shed 2 bases and J shed 6 bases, with 11 bases lying between them. This CDR3 has 14 residues. Germline lookup yields CDR1 MNHEY and CDR2 SVGAGI. This entry comes from a study of cytomegalovirus exposure and HLA in healthy donors. Findings and limits, study-wide: Follow-up analysis seemed to connect common viral pathogens with several of the most significant clusters identified. TCR beta sequences reportedly predicted most subjects' HLA-A and HLA-B alleles accurately.

PCR primers comprised 60 Vbeta and 13 Jbeta primers. The repertoire was sequenced with immunoSEQ multiplex PCR; TCRdb's copy has only in-frame clones and lacks some. The sample includes 95,000 to 100,000 clones, around 75% of them seen just once. This chain uses TRBV6-5 with TRBJ2-1, with D tentatively TRBD2 (6 bases). The sample comprised PBMCs. This clonotype originated in a man aged 50-59 years in good health and CMV-seronegative. The CDR3 sequence: CASSYSGGSNEQFF. The CDR3 DNA is TGTGCCAGCAGTTACAGTGGGGGGTCCAATGAGCAGTTCTTC.